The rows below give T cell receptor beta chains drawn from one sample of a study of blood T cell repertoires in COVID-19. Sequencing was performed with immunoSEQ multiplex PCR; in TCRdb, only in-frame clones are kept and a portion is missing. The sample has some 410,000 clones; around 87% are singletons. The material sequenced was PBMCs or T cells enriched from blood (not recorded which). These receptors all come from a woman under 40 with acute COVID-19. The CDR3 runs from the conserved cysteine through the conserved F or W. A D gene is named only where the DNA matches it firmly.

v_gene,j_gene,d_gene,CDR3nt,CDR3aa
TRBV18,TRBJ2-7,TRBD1,TGTGCCAGCTCACCATGGGACAGCTACGAGCAGTACTTC,CASSPWDSYEQYF
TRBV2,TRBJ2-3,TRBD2,TGTGCCAGCAGTGGTAGCGGGGGCGGCACAGATACGCAGTATTTT,CASSGSGGGTDTQYF
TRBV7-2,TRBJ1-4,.,TGTGCCAGCAGCTTAGCAGGGGGAACTAATGAAAAACTGTTTTTT,CASSLAGGTNEKLFF
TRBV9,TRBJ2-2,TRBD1,TGTGCCAGCAGTTGGGACAGGAGGACCGGGGAGCTGTTTTTT,CASSWDRRTGELFF
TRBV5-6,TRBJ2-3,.,TGTGCCAGCAGCTTGGCGGCCAGGAGCACAGATACGCAGTATTTT,CASSLAARSTDTQYF
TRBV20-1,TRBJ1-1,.,TGCAGTGCCCCTCGAGGGACTGAAGCTTTCTTT,CSAPRGTEAFF
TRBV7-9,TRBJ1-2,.,TGTGCCAGCAGCTCCGTGCGGGAGGGCCGTCCTAACTATGGCTACACCTTC,CASSSVREGRPNYGYTF
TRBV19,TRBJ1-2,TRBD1,TGTGCCAGTAGTATGGGCCCCGGACAGGCCGTTTCCAACTATGGCTACACCTTC,CASSMGPGQAVSNYGYTF
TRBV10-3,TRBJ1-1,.,TGTGCCATCAGCCCGACACTGAACTTGAACACTGAAGCTTTCTTT,CAISPTLNLNTEAFF
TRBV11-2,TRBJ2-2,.,TGTGCCAGCAGCTTAGTAAGGGGGTCCACCGGGGAGCTGTTTTTT,CASSLVRGSTGELFF
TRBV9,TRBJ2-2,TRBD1,TGTGCCAGCAGCGGAAACCCCGGGACAGGGACCGGGGAGCTGTTTTTT,CASSGNPGTGTGELFF
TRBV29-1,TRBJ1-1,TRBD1,TGCAGCGTCGAGACGACAGGGGATGGTACTGAAGCTTTCTTT,CSVETTGDGTEAFF
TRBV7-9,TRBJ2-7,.,TGTGTCAGCAGCGCCCTCTACGAGCAGTACTTC,CVSSALYEQYF
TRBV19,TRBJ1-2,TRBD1,TGTGCCAGTACCGTAGCACCGGGACAGATAGGTGGCTACACCTTC,CASTVAPGQIGGYTF
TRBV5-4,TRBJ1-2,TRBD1,TGTGCCAGCAGCTTGGCCCGACAGGGGGCGCCTGCCGGCTACACCTTC,CASSLARQGAPAGYTF
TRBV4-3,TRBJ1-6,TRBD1,TGCGCCAGCAGCCAAGTTCAGGGGGATTCACCCCTCCACTTT,CASSQVQGDSPLHF
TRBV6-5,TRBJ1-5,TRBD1,TGTGCCAGCAGTCCGGGACAGGGTGAGTTTCAGCCCCAGCATTTT,CASSPGQGEFQPQHF
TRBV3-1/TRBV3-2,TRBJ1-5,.,TGTGCCAGCAGCCAAGGACAGCCTTTCAATCAGCCCCAGCATTTT,CASSQGQPFNQPQHF
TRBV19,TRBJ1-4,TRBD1,TGTGCCAGTAGTAACCCGGGACAGGGGGCAACTAATGAAAAACTGTTTTTT,CASSNPGQGATNEKLFF
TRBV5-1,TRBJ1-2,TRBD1,TGCGCCAGCAGTCGGACAGGGGACAACTATGGCTACACCTTC,CASSRTGDNYGYTF
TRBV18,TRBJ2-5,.,TGTGCCAGCTCACCAAACAGGGGAGGAGAGACCCAGTACTTC,CASSPNRGGETQYF
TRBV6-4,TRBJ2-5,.,TGTGCCAGCAGTGCCGGCACGGGCGGGGAGACCCAGTACTTC,CASSAGTGGETQYF